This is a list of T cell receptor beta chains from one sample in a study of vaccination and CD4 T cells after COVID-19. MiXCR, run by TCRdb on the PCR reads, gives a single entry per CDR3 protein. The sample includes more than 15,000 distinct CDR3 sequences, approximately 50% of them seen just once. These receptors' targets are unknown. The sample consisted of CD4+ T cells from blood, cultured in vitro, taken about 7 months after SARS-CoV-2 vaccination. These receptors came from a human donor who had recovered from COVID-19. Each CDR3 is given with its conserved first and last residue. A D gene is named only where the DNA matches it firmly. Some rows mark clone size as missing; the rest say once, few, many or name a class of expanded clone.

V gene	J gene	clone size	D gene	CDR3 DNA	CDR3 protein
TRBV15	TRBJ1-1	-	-	TGTGCCACCAGCAGAGATCTTTTAATGGCAGAAGCTTTCTTT	CATSRDLLMAEAFF
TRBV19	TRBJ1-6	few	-	TGTGCCAGTAGTAGAACCAATTCACCCCTCCACTTT	CASSRTNSPLHF
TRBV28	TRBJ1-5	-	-	TGTGCCAGCAGTCCCCAATGGGGTCAGCCCCAGCATTTT	CASSPQWGQPQHF
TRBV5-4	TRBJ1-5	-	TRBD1	TGTGCCAGCAGTTCAGGACAGGGTCAGCCCCAGCATTTT	CASSSGQGQPQHF
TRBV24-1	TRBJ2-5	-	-	TGTGCCACCAGTGCTCCGGGGATCCAGACCCAGTACTTC	CATSAPGIQTQYF
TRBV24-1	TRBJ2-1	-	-	TGTGCCACCAGTGACGCCGGGCCCAACAATGAGCAGTTCTTC	CATSDAGPNNEQFF
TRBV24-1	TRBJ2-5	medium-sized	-	TGTGCCACCAGGGGGCGGGGAGAGACCCAGTACTTC	CATRGRGETQYF
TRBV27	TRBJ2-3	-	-	TGTGCCAGCAGTTTTCGGACGTCGGCAGATACGCAGTATTTT	CASSFRTSADTQYF
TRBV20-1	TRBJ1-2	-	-	TGCAGTGCTCCTACAGCTAACTATGGCTACACCTTC	CSAPTANYGYTF
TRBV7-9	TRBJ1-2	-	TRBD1	TGTGCCAGCAGGCGGACAGGGAAGGCGTCGAACTATGGCTACACCTTC	CASRRTGKASNYGYTF
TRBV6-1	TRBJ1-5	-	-	TGTGCCAGCAGCGAGACCCAGACTAGGGGTCAGCCCCAGCATTTT	CASSETQTRGQPQHF
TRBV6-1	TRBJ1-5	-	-	TGTGCCAGCAGTGAGTTAGGTGTCGACAATCAGCCCCAGCATTTT	CASSELGVDNQPQHF
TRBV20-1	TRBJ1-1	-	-	TGCAGTGCTAGAGTTTTTGGGGTAGCTTTCTTT	CSARVFGVAFF
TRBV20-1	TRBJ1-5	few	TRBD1	TGCAGTGCTTCTTCAGGGGGCGGCAATCAGCCCCAGCATTTT	CSASSGGGNQPQHF
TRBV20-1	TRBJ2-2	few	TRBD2	TGCAGTGCCAATGGACTAGCCGGGGAGCTGTTTTTT	CSANGLAGELFF
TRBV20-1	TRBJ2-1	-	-	TGCAGTGCGAGGGGAGGGGGGTCTAATGAGCAGTTCTTC	CSARGGGSNEQFF
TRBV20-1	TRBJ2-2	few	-	TGCAGTGCTAGTAGTCTTGTGAACACCGGGGAGCTGTTTTTT	CSASSLVNTGELFF
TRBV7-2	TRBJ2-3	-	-	TGTGCCAGCAGCTTAGGGGAGCGAAATACGCAGTATTTT	CASSLGERNTQYF
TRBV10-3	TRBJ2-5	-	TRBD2	TGTGCCATCAGTATTAGCGGGGGCCACCAAGAGACCCAGTACTTC	CAISISGGHQETQYF
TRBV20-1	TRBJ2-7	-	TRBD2	TGCAGTGCTACCGGGACTAGCGGTTCCTACGAGCAGTACTTC	CSATGTSGSYEQYF
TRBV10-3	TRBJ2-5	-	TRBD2	TGTGCCATCAGTGACGGGCGGGGGGGCCGCGAGACCCAGTACTTC	CAISDGRGGRETQYF
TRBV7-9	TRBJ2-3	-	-	TGTGCCAGCAGCTTAGTTCTAGTCGCCCGGGGGCGCAGGTCAGATACGCAGTATTTT	CASSLVLVARGRRSDTQYF
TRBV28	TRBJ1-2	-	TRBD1	TGTGCCAGCAGTTTTACAGGGGGCTCCAACTATGGCTACACCTTC	CASSFTGGSNYGYTF
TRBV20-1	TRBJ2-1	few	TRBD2	TGCAGTGCTCGCACCCCCACTAGCGGGAGCCTACGAGACTACAATGAGCAGTTCTTC	CSARTPTSGSLRDYNEQFF
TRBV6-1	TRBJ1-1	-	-	TGTGCAGCCGGTTCATTTACAGAGAACACTGAAGCTTTCTTT	CAAGSFTENTEAFF
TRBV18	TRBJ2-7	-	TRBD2	TGTGCCAGCTCACCCGGACTAGCGGGGGACGGCTCCTACGAGCAGTACTTC	CASSPGLAGDGSYEQYF
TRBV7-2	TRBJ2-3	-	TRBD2	TGTGCCAGCTCCTCCCCGTTGCCGACGGGAGGTAGCACAGATACGCAGTATTTT	CASSSPLPTGGSTDTQYF
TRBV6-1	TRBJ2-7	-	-	TGTGCCAGCAGCCAAGATAGACTATTCTACGAGCAGTACTTC	CASSQDRLFYEQYF
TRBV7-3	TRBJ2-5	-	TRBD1	TGTGCCAGCACCTCTGGGGACAGGTGCGTTAGGACCCAGTACTTC	CASTSGDRCVRTQYF
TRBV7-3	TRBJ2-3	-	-	TGTGCCAGCAGCTTAAGTTACCATGCGGATACGCAGTATTTT	CASSLSYHADTQYF
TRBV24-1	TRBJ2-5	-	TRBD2	TGTGCCACCAGTGACCCCGGACTAGCGCAAGAGACCCAGTACTTC	CATSDPGLAQETQYF
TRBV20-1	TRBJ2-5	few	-	TGCAGTGCTAGTAGGCAGGGGAAAGAGACCCAGTACTTC	CSASRQGKETQYF
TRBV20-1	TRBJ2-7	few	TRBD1	TGCAGTGCTAGAGATTCAGGGGGCTCCTACGAGCAGTACTTC	CSARDSGGSYEQYF
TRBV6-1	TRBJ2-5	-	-	TGTGCCAGCTCCCTGGGGGCGTGGGAGACCCAGTACTTC	CASSLGAWETQYF
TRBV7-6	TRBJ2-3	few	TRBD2	TGTGCCAGCAGCTTAGGACTAGCGGGAGCAACAGATACGCAGTATTTT	CASSLGLAGATDTQYF
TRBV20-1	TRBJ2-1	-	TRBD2	TGCAGTGCTGGGGGGACTAGCGGGAGGGCCGGGTACAATGAGCAGTTCTTC	CSAGGTSGRAGYNEQFF
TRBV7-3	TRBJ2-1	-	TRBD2	TGTGCCAGCAGCCCGACTAGCGGGAGGGGGAATGAGCAGTTCTTC	CASSPTSGRGNEQFF
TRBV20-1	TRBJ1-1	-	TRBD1	TGCAGTGCTAGAAGAAGGACAGGCGGGACTGAAGCTTTCTTT	CSARRRTGGTEAFF
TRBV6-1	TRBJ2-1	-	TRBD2	TGTGCCAGCACCGTAAGCGGGGGGGGCTACAATGAGCAGTTCTTC	CASTVSGGGYNEQFF
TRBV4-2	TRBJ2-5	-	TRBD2	TGTGCCAGCAGCGGGGGGGATCGGGGCGATAGAGAGACCCAGTACTTC	CASSGGDRGDRETQYF
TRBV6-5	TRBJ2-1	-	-	TGTGCCAGCAGTTACTCGAGAGGTAGAGTACATAATGAGCAGTTCTTC	CASSYSRGRVHNEQFF
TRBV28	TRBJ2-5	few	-	TGTGCCAGCAGTTATGGGGGAGGAGAGACCCAGTACTTC	CASSYGGGETQYF
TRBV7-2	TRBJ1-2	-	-	TGTGCCAGCAGCTTAGACAGGGTTCTTGGCTACACCTTC	CASSLDRVLGYTF
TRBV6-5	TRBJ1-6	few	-	TGTGCCAGCAGTTACTCGGAGACGATAAATTCACCCCTCCACTTT	CASSYSETINSPLHF
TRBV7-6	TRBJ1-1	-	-	TGTGCCAGCAGCCATCCCGGGACGGCGAACACTGAAGCTTTCTTT	CASSHPGTANTEAFF
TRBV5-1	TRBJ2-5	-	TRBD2	TGCGCCAGCAGCTTGGTTCTAGCGGGAGAAGAGACCCAGTACTTC	CASSLVLAGEETQYF
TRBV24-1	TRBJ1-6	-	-	TGTGCCACCAGTGCCATCCCTCCCCGGGAACGTTCACCCCTCCACTTT	CATSAIPPRERSPLHF
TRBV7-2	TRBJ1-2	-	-	TGTGCCAGCAGCTTAGGAGCCGGGGTTGAGGATGACTATGGCTACACCTTC	CASSLGAGVEDDYGYTF
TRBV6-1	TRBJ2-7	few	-	TGTGCCAGCACCCTTCTCCAGGGGATTGTGGACGAGCAGTACTTC	CASTLLQGIVDEQYF
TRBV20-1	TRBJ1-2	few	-	TGCAGTGCTAGTATTCGAACCCCCTATGGCTACACCTTC	CSASIRTPYGYTF
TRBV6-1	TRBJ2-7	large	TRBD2	TGTGCCAGCAGAAGCCGACTAGCGGGACTTAGGGAGCAGTACTTC	CASRSRLAGLREQYF
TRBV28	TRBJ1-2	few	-	TGTGCCAGCAGTTTCGATGGGGGCGCCTATGGCTACACCTTC	CASSFDGGAYGYTF
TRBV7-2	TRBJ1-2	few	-	TGTGCCAGCAGCTACGTCTCCGTCGGGGGCTACACCTTC	CASSYVSVGGYTF
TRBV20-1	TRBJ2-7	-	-	TGCAGTGCAGCCGGAGGCGGGAACTCCTACGAGCAGTACTTC	CSAAGGGNSYEQYF
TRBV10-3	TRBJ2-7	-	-	TGTGCCATCAGTGATTATAGTCGGATAGGCGAGCAGTACTTC	CAISDYSRIGEQYF
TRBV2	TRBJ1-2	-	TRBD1	TGTGCCAGCAGTACGGACAGGAACTATGGCTACACCTTC	CASSTDRNYGYTF
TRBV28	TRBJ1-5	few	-	TGTGCCAGCAGTTTCGGACAGCTCAATCAGCCCCAGCATTTT	CASSFGQLNQPQHF
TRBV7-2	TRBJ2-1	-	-	TGTGCCAGCAGCTTAGCGTGGGACGGCAGCTACAATGAGCAGTTCTTC	CASSLAWDGSYNEQFF
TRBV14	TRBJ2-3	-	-	TGTGCCAGCAGCCGCTTGACCCTTCCCACGCAGTATTTT	CASSRLTLPTQYF
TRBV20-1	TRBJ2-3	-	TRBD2	TGCAGTGCTAGGCGCACTAGCGGGAGCGGCACAGATACGCAGTATTTT	CSARRTSGSGTDTQYF